This TCR beta chain is drawn from a study of human T cells and chemical hapten exposure. Looked up from germline, CDR1 is SEHNR and CDR2 is FQNEAQ (reference sequence). CDR3 length: 13 residues. TCRdb analysed the RACE reads with MiXCR anew, one entry per CDR3 protein. The sample contains 45,000 to 60,000 distinct CDR3 sequences, 9.3% of which appear only once. Time point reported: patch test 1, 2 weeks after DPC sensitization. As for treatment: therapeutic diphenylcyclopropenone sensitization with weekly scalp DPC. This clonotype was counted a single time. Given a much more abundant clone one base away, this may be a read error.

The sequence derives from a woman aged 40-49 years with alopecia areata. Some clones in this sample may be carry-over from other donors' samples. This material consisted of whole blood, taken in connection with sensitization to the hapten diphenylcyclopropenone (DPC). The V and J genes are TRBV7-9 and TRBJ1-1; D gene unclear. CDR3 sequence (DNA): TGTGCCAGCAGCCCGACGGCGAACACTGAAACTTTCTTT. Its translation: CASSPTANTETFF. The whole variable domain, filled in from reference TRBV7-9 and TRBJ1-1, reads DTGVSQNPRHKITKRGQNVTFRCDPISEHNRLYWYRQTLGQGPEFLTYFQNEAQLEKSRLLSDRFSAERPKGSFSTLEIQRTEQGDSAMYLCASSPTANTETFFGQGTRLTVV.